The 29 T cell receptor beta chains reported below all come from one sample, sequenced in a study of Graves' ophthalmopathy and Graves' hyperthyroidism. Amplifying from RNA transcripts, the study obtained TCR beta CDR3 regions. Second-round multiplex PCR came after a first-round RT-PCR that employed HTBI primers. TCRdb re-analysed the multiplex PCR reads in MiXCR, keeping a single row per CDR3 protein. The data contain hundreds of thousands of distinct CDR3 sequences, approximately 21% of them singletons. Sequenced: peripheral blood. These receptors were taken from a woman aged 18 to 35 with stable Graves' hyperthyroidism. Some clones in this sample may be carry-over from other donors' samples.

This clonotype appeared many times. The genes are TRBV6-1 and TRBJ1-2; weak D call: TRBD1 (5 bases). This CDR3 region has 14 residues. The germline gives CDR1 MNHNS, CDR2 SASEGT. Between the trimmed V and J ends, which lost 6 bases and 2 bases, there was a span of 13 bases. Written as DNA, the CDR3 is TGTGCCAGCAGAGCCCAGGGCACCAACTATGGCTACACCTTC. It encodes CASRAQGTNYGYTF.

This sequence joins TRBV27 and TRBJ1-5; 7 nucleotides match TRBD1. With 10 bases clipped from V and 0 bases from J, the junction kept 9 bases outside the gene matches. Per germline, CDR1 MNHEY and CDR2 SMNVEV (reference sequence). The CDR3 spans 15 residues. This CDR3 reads CATLLQGNSNQPQHF. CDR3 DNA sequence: TGTGCCACTCTACTACAGGGGAATAGCAATCAGCCCCAGCATTTT.

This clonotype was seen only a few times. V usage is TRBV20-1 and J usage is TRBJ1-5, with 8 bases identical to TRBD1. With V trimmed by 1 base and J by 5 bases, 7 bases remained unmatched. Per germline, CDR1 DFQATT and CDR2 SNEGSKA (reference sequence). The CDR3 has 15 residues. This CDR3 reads CSARGTGRFDQPQHF. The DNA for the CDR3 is TGCAGTGCTAGAGGGACAGGGAGGTTTGATCAGCCCCAGCATTTT.

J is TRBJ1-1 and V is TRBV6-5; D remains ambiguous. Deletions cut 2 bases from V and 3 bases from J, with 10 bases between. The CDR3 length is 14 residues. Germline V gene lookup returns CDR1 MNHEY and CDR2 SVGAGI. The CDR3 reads CASSYGVADTEAFF. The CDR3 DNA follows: TGTGCCAGCAGTTACGGGGTGGCGGACACTGAAGCTTTCTTT.

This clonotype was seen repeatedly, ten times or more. CDR3 sequence (DNA): TGTGCCAGCAGGGGGGTTTCTGGGGCCAACGTCCTGACTTTC. Protein product: CASRGVSGANVLTF. The J gene is TRBJ2-6, the V gene TRBV2, with D perhaps being TRBD1 or TRBD2 (5 bases each). Germline-derived CDR1 and CDR2 are SNHLY and FYNNEI. The CDR3 loop spans 14 amino acids. Trimming removed 6 bases at V and 1 base at J, with 7 bases between.

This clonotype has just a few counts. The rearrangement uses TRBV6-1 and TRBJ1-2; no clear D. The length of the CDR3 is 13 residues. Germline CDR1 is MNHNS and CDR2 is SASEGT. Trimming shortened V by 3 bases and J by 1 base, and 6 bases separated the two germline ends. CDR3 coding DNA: TGTGCCAGCAGTGAGACGATTAACTATGGCTACACCTTC. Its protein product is CASSETINYGYTF.

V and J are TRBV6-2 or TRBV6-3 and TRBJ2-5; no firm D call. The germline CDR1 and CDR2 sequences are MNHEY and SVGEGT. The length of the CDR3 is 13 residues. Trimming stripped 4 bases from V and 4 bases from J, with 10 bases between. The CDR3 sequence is CASSSYQLETQYF. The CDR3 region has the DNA TGTGCCAGCAGTTCTTACCAATTAGAGACCCAGTACTTC.

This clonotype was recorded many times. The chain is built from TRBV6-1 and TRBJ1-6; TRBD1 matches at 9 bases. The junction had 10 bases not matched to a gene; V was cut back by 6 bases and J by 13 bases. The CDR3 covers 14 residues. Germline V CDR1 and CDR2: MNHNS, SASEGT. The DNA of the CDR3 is TGTGCCAGCAGGAGGGGGACAGGGCAATTGCCCCTCCACTTT. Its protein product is CASRRGTGQLPLHF.

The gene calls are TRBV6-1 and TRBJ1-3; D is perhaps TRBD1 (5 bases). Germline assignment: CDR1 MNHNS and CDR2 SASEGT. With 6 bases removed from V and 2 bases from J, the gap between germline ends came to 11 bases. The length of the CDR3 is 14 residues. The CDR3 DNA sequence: TGTGCCAGCAGAAGGGAGGGACCTGGAAACACCATATATTTT. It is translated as CASRREGPGNTIYF.

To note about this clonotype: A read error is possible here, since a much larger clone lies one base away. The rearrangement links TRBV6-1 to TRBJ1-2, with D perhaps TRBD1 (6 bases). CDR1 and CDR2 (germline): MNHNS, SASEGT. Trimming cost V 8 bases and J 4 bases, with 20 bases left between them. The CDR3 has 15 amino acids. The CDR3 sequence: CASRTPPGDPYGYTF. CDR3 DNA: TGTGCCAGCCGTACCCCCCCAGGGGATCCCTATGGCTACACCTTC.

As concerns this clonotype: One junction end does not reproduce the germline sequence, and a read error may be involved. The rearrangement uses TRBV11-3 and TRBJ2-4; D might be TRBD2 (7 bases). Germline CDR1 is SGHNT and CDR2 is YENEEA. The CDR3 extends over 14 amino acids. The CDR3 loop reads CASSRGGGKNIKYF. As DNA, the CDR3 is TGTGCCAGCAGCCGCGGCGGGGGCAAAAACATTAAGTACTTC.

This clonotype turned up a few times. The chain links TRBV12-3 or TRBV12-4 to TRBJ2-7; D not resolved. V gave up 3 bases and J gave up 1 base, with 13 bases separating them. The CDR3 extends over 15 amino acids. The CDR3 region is CASSLRSVGSYEQYF. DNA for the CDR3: TGTGCCAGCAGTTTGAGGTCGGTAGGGTCCTACGAGCAGTACTTC.

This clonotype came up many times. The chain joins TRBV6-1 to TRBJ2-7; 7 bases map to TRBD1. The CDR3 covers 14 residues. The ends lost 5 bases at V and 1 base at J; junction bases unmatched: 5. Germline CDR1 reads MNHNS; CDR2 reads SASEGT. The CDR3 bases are TGTGCCAGCAGTACCCGGGACAGATCCTACGAGCAGTACTTC. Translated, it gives CASSTRDRSYEQYF.

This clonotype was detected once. The CDR3 protein is CSASNGNLNTEAFF. CDR3 nucleotide sequence: TGCAGCGCCTCCAACGGGAATTTGAACACTGAAGCTTTCTTT. The rearrangement joins TRBV29-1 to TRBJ1-1; D is unclear. With 7 bases removed from V and 0 bases from J, the gap between germline ends came to 15 bases. The CDR3 loop spans 14 amino acids. The V gene's germline CDR1 is SQVTM and CDR2 ANQGSEA.

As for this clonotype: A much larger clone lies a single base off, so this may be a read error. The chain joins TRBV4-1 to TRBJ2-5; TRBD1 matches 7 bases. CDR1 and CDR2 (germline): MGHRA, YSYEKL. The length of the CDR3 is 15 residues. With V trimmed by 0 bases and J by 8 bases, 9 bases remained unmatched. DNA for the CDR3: TGCGCCAGCAGCCAAGAGGGGGACAGAGGCGATACCCAGTACTTC. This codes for CASSQEGDRGDTQYF.

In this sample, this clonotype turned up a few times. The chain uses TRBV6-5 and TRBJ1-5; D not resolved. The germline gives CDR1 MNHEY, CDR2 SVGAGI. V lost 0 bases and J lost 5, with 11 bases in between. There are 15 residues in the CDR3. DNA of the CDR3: TGTGCCAGCAGTTACTCCACAATGGGAGATCAGCCCCAGCATTTT. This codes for CASSYSTMGDQPQHF.

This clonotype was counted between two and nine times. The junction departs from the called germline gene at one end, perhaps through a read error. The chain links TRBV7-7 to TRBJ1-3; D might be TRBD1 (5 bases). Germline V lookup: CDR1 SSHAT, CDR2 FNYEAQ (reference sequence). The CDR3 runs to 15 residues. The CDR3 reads CASSPGGSLGNTIYF. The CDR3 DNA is TGTGCTAGCAGCCCGGGGGGATCTTTGGGTAACACCATATATTTT. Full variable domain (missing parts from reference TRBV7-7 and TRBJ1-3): GAGVSQSPRYKVTKRGQDVTLRCDPISSHATLYWYQQALGQGPEFLTYFNYEAQPDKSGLPSDRFSAERPEGSISTLTIQRTEQRDSAMYRCASSPGGSLGNTIYFGEGSWLTVV.

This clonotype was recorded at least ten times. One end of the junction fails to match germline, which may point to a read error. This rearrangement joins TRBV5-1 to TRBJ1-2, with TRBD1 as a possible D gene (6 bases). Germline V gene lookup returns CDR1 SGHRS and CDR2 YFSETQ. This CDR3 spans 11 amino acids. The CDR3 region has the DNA TGCGCCAGCAGCACAGGGTATGGCCACACCTTC. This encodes CASSTGYGHTF.

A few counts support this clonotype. Here the CDR3 reads CSARGRATGYEQYF. The CDR3 coding sequence is TGCAGTGCTAGAGGCCGCGCCACAGGGTACGAGCAGTACTTC. The gene calls are TRBV20-1 and TRBJ2-7, with a possible D match to TRBD1 (6 bases). V was clipped by 1 base and J by 4 bases, with 14 bases between them. The germline gives CDR1 DFQATT, CDR2 SNEGSKA (reference sequence). The CDR3 is made up of 14 amino acids.

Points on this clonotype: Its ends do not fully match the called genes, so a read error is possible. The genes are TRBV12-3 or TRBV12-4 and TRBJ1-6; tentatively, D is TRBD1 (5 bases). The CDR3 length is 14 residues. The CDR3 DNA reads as TGTGACAGCAGCCTGGCAGGGACGGGTTCACCCCTCCACTTT. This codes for CDSSLAGTGSPLHF.

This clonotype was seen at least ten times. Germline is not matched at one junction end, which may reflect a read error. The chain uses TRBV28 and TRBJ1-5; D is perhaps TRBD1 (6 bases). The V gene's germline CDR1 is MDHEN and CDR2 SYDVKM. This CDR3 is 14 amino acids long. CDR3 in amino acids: CASSGGQGNQPQHF. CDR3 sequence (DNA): TGCGCCAGCAGCGGGGGGCAGGGAAATCAGCCCCAGCATTTT. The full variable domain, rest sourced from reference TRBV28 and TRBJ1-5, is DVKVTQSSRYLVKRTGEKVFLECVQDMDHENMFWYRQDPGLGLRLIYFSYDVKMKEKGDIPEGYSVSREKKERFSLILESASTNQTSMYLCASSGGQGNQPQHFGDGTRLSIL.

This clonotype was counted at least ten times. For the CDR3, the DNA is TGTGCCTGGAGTAGGGGACAAGGCGAGCCTCGCTACACCTTC. Translation gives CAWSRGQGEPRYTF. V is TRBV30 and J is TRBJ1-2; possibly TRBD1 for D (6 bases). V was shortened by 2 bases and J by 9 bases, with 19 bases between the two germline ends. The germline V gene encodes CDR1 GTSNPN and CDR2 SVGIG (reference sequence). CDR3 size: 14 residues.

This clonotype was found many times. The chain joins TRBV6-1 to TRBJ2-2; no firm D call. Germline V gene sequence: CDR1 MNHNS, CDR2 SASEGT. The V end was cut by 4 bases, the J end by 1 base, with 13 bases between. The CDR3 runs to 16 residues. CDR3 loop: CASSVSGGRNTGELFF. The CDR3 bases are TGTGCCAGCAGTGTCTCCGGCGGTCGGAACACCGGGGAGCTGTTTTTT.

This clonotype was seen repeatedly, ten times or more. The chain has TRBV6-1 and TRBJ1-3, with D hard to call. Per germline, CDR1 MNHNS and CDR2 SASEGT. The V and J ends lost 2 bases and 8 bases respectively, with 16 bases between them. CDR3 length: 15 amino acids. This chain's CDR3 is CASSEFSAVIYTIYF. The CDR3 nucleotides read TGTGCCAGCAGTGAATTCAGTGCCGTTATATACACCATATATTTT.

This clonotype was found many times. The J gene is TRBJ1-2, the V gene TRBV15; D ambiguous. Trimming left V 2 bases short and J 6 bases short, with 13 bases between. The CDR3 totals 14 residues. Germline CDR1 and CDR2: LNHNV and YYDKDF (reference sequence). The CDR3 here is CATSRPSNGNGYTF. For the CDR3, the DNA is TGTGCCACCAGCAGACCGTCTAATGGGAATGGCTACACCTTC.

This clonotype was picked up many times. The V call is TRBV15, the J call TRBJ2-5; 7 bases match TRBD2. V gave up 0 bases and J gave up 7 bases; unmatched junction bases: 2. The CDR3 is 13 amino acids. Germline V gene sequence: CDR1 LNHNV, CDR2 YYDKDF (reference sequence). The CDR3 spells CATSRDSGGTQYF. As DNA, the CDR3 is TGTGCCACCAGCAGAGATTCGGGAGGGACCCAGTACTTC.

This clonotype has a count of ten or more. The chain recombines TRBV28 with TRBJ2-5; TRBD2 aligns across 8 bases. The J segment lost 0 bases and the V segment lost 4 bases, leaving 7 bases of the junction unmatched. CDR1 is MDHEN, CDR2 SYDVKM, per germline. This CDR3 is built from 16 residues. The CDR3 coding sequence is TGTGCCAGCAGTTCCCAGGGACTAGGTTACCAAGAGACCCAGTACTTC. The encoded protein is CASSSQGLGYQETQYF.

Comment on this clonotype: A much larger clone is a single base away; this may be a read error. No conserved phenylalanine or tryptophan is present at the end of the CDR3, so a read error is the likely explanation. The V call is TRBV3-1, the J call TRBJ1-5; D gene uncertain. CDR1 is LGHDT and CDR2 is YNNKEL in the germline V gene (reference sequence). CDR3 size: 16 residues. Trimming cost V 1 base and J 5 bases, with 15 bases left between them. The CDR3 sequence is CASSQGGARVDQPQHL. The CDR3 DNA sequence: TGTGCCAGCAGCCAAGGGGGTGCACGGGTTGATCAGCCCCAGCATTTG.

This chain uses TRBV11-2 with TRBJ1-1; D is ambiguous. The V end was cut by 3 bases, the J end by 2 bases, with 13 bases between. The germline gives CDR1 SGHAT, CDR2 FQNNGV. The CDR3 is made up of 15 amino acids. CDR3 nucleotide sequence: TGTGCCAGCAGCTTCCTGCCCGACTTAAACACTGAAGCTTTCTTT. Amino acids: CASSFLPDLNTEAFF.